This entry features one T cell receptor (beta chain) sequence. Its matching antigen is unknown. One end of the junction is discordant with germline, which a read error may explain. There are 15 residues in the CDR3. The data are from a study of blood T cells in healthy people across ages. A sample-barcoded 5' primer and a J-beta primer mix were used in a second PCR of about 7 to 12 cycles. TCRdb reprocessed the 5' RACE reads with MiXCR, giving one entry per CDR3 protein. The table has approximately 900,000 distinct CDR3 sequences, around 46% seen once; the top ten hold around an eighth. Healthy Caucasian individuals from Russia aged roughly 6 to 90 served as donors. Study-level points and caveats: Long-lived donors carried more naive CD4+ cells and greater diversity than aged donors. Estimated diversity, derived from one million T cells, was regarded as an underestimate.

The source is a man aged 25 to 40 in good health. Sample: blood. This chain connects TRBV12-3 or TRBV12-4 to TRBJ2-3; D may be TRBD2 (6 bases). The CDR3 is CANSGGRFGSDTQYF. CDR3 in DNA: TGTGCCAACAGTGGAGGGAGATTTGGGTCAGATACGCAGTATTTT.